Presented here are 32 T cell receptor beta chains from one specimen sequenced in a study of Ad26.COV2.S vaccination and SARS-CoV-2 variants. Using immunoSEQ multiplex PCR, the repertoire was profiled, and TCRdb retains in-frame clones only, with some absent. Of over 130,000 clones in the sample, approximately 90% are singletons; the top ten hold around 5.1%. The specimen was peripheral blood, collected after recovery from COVID-19. These receptors were obtained from a human donor who had recovered from COVID-19.

The chain is built from TRBV18 and TRBJ2-1, with 9 nucleotides matching TRBD2. Germline loops: CDR1 KGHSH, CDR2 LQKENI. V lost 3 bases, J lost 5 bases, and 5 bases stayed unmatched. This CDR3 region has 15 residues. CDR3 bases: TGTGCCAGCTCACCCCTTAGCGGGGGTGACAATGAGCAGTTCTTC. It codes for CASSPLSGGDNEQFF.

This clone was recorded at least ten times. This rearrangement joins TRBV5-6 to TRBJ1-2; TRBD1 matches at 8 bases. The CDR3 extends over 17 amino acids. From germline, CDR1 is SGHDT and CDR2 YYEEEE. V dropped 0 bases and J dropped 6; count of bases not matched to a gene: 13. The CDR3 nucleotides read TGTGCCAGCAGCTTGGGGGGTTTGGACAGGGAGGTGAATGGCTACACCTTC. Amino acids: CASSLGGLDREVNGYTF.

This chain uses TRBV4-3 with TRBJ2-3; D gene unclear. Per the germline V gene, CDR1 is LGHNA and CDR2 is YSLEER. CDR3 length: 14 amino acids. V lost 4 bases and J lost 1, with 9 bases in between. CDR3 protein: CASSREFGTDTQYF. The CDR3 nucleotides read TGCGCCAGCAGCCGGGAATTTGGCACAGATACGCAGTATTTT.

This clone has just one count. The gene calls are TRBV6-5 and TRBJ2-3; 7 nucleotides line up with TRBD1. J was trimmed by 3 bases and V by 6 bases; bases with no gene match: 3. Germline V gene sequence: CDR1 MNHEY, CDR2 SVGAGI. The CDR3 has 13 residues. The CDR3 sequence is CASRAQGTDTQYF. CDR3 DNA sequence: TGTGCCAGCAGAGCACAGGGGACAGATACGCAGTATTTT.

The V call is TRBV20-1, the J call TRBJ2-7, with D possibly being TRBD1 (5 bases). V lost 6 bases to trimming and J lost 7 bases, with 13 bases between them. The CDR3 is 11 residues long. Germline loops: CDR1 DFQATT, CDR2 SNEGSKA (reference sequence). The CDR3 protein is CSAPGFREQYF. In nucleotides, the CDR3 is TGCAGTGCACCAGGGTTCCGGGAGCAGTACTTC.

CDR3 coding DNA: TGTGCCAGCAGCTTGGGGGTTCCGGGGACAGATAATTCACCCCTCCACTTT. This translates into CASSLGVPGTDNSPLHF. The V gene is TRBV5-4, the J gene TRBJ1-6; TRBD1 matches 7 bases. V shed 0 bases, J shed 5 bases, and the junction held 8 bases outside the gene matches. CDR1 and CDR2 from the germline V gene are SGHNT and YYREEE (reference sequence). The CDR3 has 17 residues.

The J gene is TRBJ1-6, the V gene TRBV11-2; D is unclear. V lost 1 base and J 9 bases, leaving 13 bases between the germline ends. The CDR3 covers 15 residues. Germline V lookup: CDR1 SGHAT, CDR2 FQNNGV. The CDR3: CASSLVAGAGSPLHF. CDR3 DNA: TGTGCCAGCAGCTTAGTGGCCGGCGCCGGTTCACCCCTCCACTTT.

The J gene is TRBJ1-2, the V gene TRBV5-6; D unclear. The V gene lost 1 base and the J gene lost 6 bases, with 13 bases spanning the gap. Germline V gene lookup returns CDR1 SGHDT and CDR2 YYEEEE. The CDR3 extends over 14 amino acids. The DNA for the CDR3 is TGTGCCAGCAGCTTGTTTAGTTGGACGGATGGCTACACCTTC. Amino acid sequence: CASSLFSWTDGYTF.

The CDR3 DNA reads TGTGCCTCGGCGTTTAAGGGCAATCAGCCCCAGCATTTT. Its translation is CASAFKGNQPQHF. This chain uses TRBV30 with TRBJ1-5; D ambiguous. Trimming removed 7 bases at V and 2 bases at J, with 12 bases between. Germline V CDR1 and CDR2: GTSNPN, SVGIG (reference sequence). This CDR3 is 13 amino acids long.

V is TRBV5-4 and J is TRBJ1-1; D unclear. Per germline, CDR1 SGHNT and CDR2 YYREEE (reference sequence). The CDR3 has 13 residues. The V end was cut by 3 bases, the J end by 0 bases, with 6 bases between. CDR3 sequence: CASSSSMNTEAFF. CDR3 DNA: TGTGCCAGCAGCTCTTCTATGAACACTGAAGCTTTCTTT.

V is TRBV29-1 and J is TRBJ2-2; TRBD2 is a possible D gene (6 bases). CDR3 length: 13 amino acids. CDR1 is SQVTM, CDR2 ANQGSEA, per germline. V gave up 6 bases and J gave up 4 bases, with 12 bases separating them. The CDR3 bases are TGCAGCGTAGTTACCGGGAGCACCGGGGAGCTGTTTTTT. Encoded protein: CSVVTGSTGELFF.

The chain joins TRBV11-2 to TRBJ2-1; 7 bases line up with TRBD2. This CDR3 has 15 residues. V trimming: 5 bases; J trimming: 2 bases; junction bases outside the gene matches: 6. Germline CDR1 SGHAT, CDR2 FQNNGV. The CDR3 protein is CASSRRGGAYNEQFF. CDR3 DNA sequence: TGTGCCAGCAGCCGCCGTGGGGGGGCCTACAATGAGCAGTTCTTC. The whole variable domain, filled in from reference TRBV11-2 and TRBJ2-1, reads EAGVAQSPRYKIIEKRQSVAFWCNPISGHATLYWYQQILGQGPKLLIQFQNNGVVDDSQLPKDRFSAERLKGVDSTLKIQPAKLEDSAVYLCASSRRGGAYNEQFFGPGTRLTVL.

The chain has TRBV30 and TRBJ1-6, with D unclear. The CDR3 contains 14 residues. The germline V gene encodes CDR1 GTSNPN and CDR2 SVGIG (reference sequence). V lost 1 base to trimming and J lost 9 bases, with 13 bases between them. The CDR3 loop reads CAWSATISVSPLHF. CDR3 DNA sequence: TGTGCCTGGAGTGCTACAATTTCTGTTTCACCCCTCCACTTT.

For this clone: The sample holds other DNA sequences that translate to the same CDR3. The genes are TRBV7-9 and TRBJ1-2, with a weak D call TRBD1 (5 bases). CDR3 length: 15 residues. Trimming shortened V by 5 bases and J by 7 bases, and 20 bases separated the two germline ends. The germline gives CDR1 SEHNR, CDR2 FQNEAQ (reference sequence). CDR3 protein: CASSQGPGTGGGYTF. For the CDR3, the DNA is TGTGCCAGCAGCCAAGGTCCGGGGACGGGGGGTGGCTACACCTTC.

The rearrangement uses TRBV28 and TRBJ1-5, with a tentative D call TRBD1 (5 bases). The CDR3 covers 15 residues. V lost 7 bases and J 5 bases, leaving 18 bases between the germline ends. Germline CDR1 reads MDHEN; CDR2 reads SYDVKM. The DNA for the CDR3 is TGTGCCAGCACCCGGGACTTAACTTACCATCAGCCCCAGCATTTT. This gives the protein CASTRDLTYHQPQHF.

Relative to its sample, this clone is medium-sized. V is TRBV2 and J is TRBJ1-5; 8 positions match TRBD1. The CDR3 loop spans 15 amino acids. Germline V gene lookup returns CDR1 SNHLY and CDR2 FYNNEI. V shed 5 bases and J 1 base; nucleotides not matched to a gene: 4. The DNA of the CDR3 is TGTGCCAGCAGTTACTGGACAGGGAGCAATCAGCCCCAGCATTTT. As protein: CASSYWTGSNQPQHF.

The rearrangement uses TRBV25-1 and TRBJ2-3; D may be TRBD1 (5 bases). The CDR3 runs 15 residues. Per germline, CDR1 MGHDK and CDR2 SYGVNS. Trimming took off 2 bases at V and 1 base at J, with 10 bases between the two ends. The CDR3 bases are TGTGCCAGCAGTGAAAGGGGATCTGGCACAGATACGCAGTATTTT. Protein sequence: CASSERGSGTDTQYF. The whole variable domain, remainder taken from reference TRBV25-1 and TRBJ2-3, is EADIYQTPRYLVIGTGKKITLECSQTMGHDKMYWYQQDPGMELHLIHYSYGVNSTEKGDLSSESTVSRIRTEHFPLTLESARPSHTSQYLCASSERGSGTDTQYFGPGTRLTVL.

Regarding this clone: Other nucleotide sequences from this sample produce the same CDR3. This chain uses TRBV7-2 with TRBJ2-5, with 9 bases fitting TRBD1. V shed 5 bases, J shed 5 bases, and the junction held 6 bases outside the gene matches. Germline V gives CDR1 SGHTA, CDR2 FQGNSA. This CDR3 spans 14 amino acids. CDR3: CASSRTGAGETQYF. In DNA form, the CDR3 reads TGTGCCAGCAGCCGGACAGGGGCGGGGGAGACCCAGTACTTC.

This rearrangement joins TRBV5-1 to TRBJ2-7; 11 bases are a match to TRBD1. Germline V gene data show CDR1 as SGHRS and CDR2 as YFSETQ. V lost 4 bases, J lost 2 bases, and 2 bases stayed unmatched. The CDR3 extends over 14 amino acids. The CDR3 bases are TGCGCCAGCAGCAGGGGACAGGGGGCCTACGAGCAGTACTTC. Translated: CASSRGQGAYEQYF.

The CDR3 coding sequence is TGTGCCACTTACTACGGGAGCGCGAACACCGGGGAGCTGTTTTTT. Amino acids: CATYYGSANTGELFF. The chain carries TRBV5-6 and TRBJ2-2; tentative D call: TRBD2 (6 bases). Trimming removed 9 bases from V and 0 bases from J, with 15 bases in between. The CDR3 totals 15 residues. Germline CDR1 is SGHDT and CDR2 is YYEEEE.

This chain connects TRBV7-2 to TRBJ1-2, with 7 bases matching TRBD1. This CDR3 is 16 amino acids long. V dropped 4 bases and J dropped 7; count of bases not matched to a gene: 15. Per the germline V gene, CDR1 is SGHTA and CDR2 is FQGNSA. CDR3 coding DNA: TGTGCCAGCAGCTCCCGGACAGGCAGAGTAAGAGGTGGCTACACCTTC. Translation: CASSSRTGRVRGGYTF.

This rearrangement joins TRBV28 to TRBJ2-4; TRBD1 matches at 7 bases. The CDR3 is 13 residues long. CDR1 MDHEN and CDR2 SYDVKM come from the germline V gene. The J segment lost 6 bases and the V segment lost 5 bases, leaving 4 bases of the junction unmatched. The CDR3 DNA reads as TGTGCCAGCAGTGACAGGGCTAGAAACATTCAGTACTTC. This codes for CASSDRARNIQYF.

The rearrangement links TRBV28 to TRBJ1-5, with D unresolved. Trimming stripped 7 bases from V and 2 bases from J, with 15 bases between. This CDR3 region has 15 residues. Germline-derived CDR1 and CDR2 are MDHEN and SYDVKM. CDR3 amino acids: CASTPEGNRNQPQHF. CDR3 DNA sequence: TGTGCCAGCACCCCGGAGGGTAATCGCAATCAGCCCCAGCATTTT.

The chain employs TRBV4-1 and TRBJ1-1; D remains unclear. With 0 bases removed from V and 1 base from J, the gap between germline ends came to 9 bases. The CDR3 has 15 amino acids. Looked up from germline, CDR1 is MGHRA and CDR2 is YSYEKL. The CDR3 spells CASSQERLRNTEAFF. CDR3 nucleotides: TGCGCCAGCAGCCAAGAGAGGTTGCGGAACACTGAAGCTTTCTTT.

This chain connects TRBV9 to TRBJ2-3; tentative D call: TRBD2 (5 bases). CDR3 length equals 15 residues. Trimming took 2 bases from V and 0 from J, leaving 10 bases between them. Germline V gene sequence: CDR1 SGDLS, CDR2 YYNGEE. CDR3 nucleotides: TGTGCCAGCAGCGTTAGCGCTAGGAGCACAGATACGCAGTATTTT. Protein product: CASSVSARSTDTQYF.

This rearrangement joins TRBV5-1 to TRBJ1-1, with D perhaps TRBD1 (5 bases). The CDR3 has 14 amino acids. Trimming pared 4 bases from V and 3 bases from J, leaving 13 bases between. Germline V gene data show CDR1 as SGHRS and CDR2 as YFSETQ. The CDR3 spells CASSPAGTDTEAFF. The CDR3 region has the DNA TGCGCCAGCAGCCCCGCCGGGACGGACACTGAAGCTTTCTTT.

This chain uses TRBV11-2 with TRBJ2-5; D possibly corresponds to TRBD1 (6 bases). The germline CDR1 and CDR2 sequences are SGHAT and FQNNGV. The CDR3 is 17 residues long. V was cut by 1 base and J by 1 base, with 16 bases left in between. The CDR3 bases are TGTGCCAGCAGCTTAGGCTATGTGTGGACAGTCCAAGAGACCCAGTACTTC. This sequence encodes CASSLGYVWTVQETQYF.

The V gene is TRBV19, the J gene TRBJ2-2; either TRBD1 or TRBD2 may fit D (6 bases each). The CDR3 loop spans 17 amino acids. Deletions cut 4 bases from V and 4 bases from J, with 19 bases between. Germline CDR1 is LNHDA and CDR2 is SQIVND (reference sequence). CDR3 sequence reads: CASSSRGRGLFTGELFF. CDR3 nucleotides: TGTGCCAGTAGTAGCCGGGGGCGCGGTCTGTTCACCGGGGAGCTGTTTTTT.

The rearrangement uses TRBV4-3 and TRBJ1-2; TRBD1 might be the D (5 bases). Trimming cost V 0 bases and J 10 bases, with 15 bases left between them. The CDR3 spans 14 residues. Germline loops: CDR1 LGHNA, CDR2 YSLEER. CDR3 sequence reads: CASSQEAGRRVYTF. The CDR3 coding sequence is TGCGCCAGCAGCCAAGAGGCGGGACGAAGGGTCTACACCTTC.

This chain connects TRBV6-1 to TRBJ1-2; 10 bases map to TRBD1. This CDR3 is 17 amino acids long. J lost 2 bases, V lost 2 bases, and 8 bases had no gene match. Germline assignment: CDR1 MNHNS and CDR2 SASEGT. The CDR3 region is CASSEWGQGRRNYGYTF. The CDR3 DNA reads as TGTGCCAGCAGTGAATGGGGACAGGGGCGACGAAACTATGGCTACACCTTC.

The chain combines TRBV30 with TRBJ1-5, with 7 bases that match TRBD1. Per the germline V gene, CDR1 is GTSNPN and CDR2 is SVGIG (reference sequence). The CDR3 contains 14 residues. Trimming cost V 2 bases and J 5 bases; bases outside gene matches: 6. The CDR3 loop is CAWSKGAVHQPQHF. The CDR3 nucleotides are TGTGCCTGGAGTAAGGGGGCAGTGCATCAGCCCCAGCATTTT.

A single count supports this clone. The genes are TRBV4-3 and TRBJ2-7, with D possibly being TRBD1 (6 bases). Trimming shortened V by 4 bases and J by 5 bases, and 15 bases separated the two germline ends. The CDR3 sequence is 14 residues long. Looked up from germline, CDR1 is LGHNA and CDR2 is YSLEER. Here the CDR3 reads CASSRTGPIDEQYF. CDR3 bases: TGCGCCAGCAGCCGCACAGGGCCCATTGACGAGCAGTACTTC.